Following are 12 T cell receptor beta chains from one sample sequenced in a study of blood T cell repertoires in COVID-19. The method was immunoSEQ multiplex PCR; TCRdb's version includes in-frame clones alone and lacks a portion of them. The profile shows under 350,000 clones, approximately 91% of them singletons. Sample: PBMCs or T cells enriched from blood (not recorded which). The receptors stem from a woman in her thirties or forties who had recovered from COVID-19.

The genes are TRBV6-5 and TRBJ1-5; the D is unclear. Germline V CDR1 and CDR2: MNHEY, SVGAGI. This CDR3 is 13 amino acids long. Between the trimmed V and J ends, which lost 6 bases and 5 bases, there was a span of 11 bases. CDR3 region: CASSRYFYQPQHF. CDR3 nucleotide sequence: TGTGCCAGCAGCCGATACTTCTATCAGCCCCAGCATTTT.

In DNA, the CDR3 is TGCGCCAGCAGCGTAGAACGGTCGAGCTCTGGAAACACCATATATTTT. It encodes CASSVERSSSGNTIYF. The chain carries TRBV5-1 and TRBJ1-3; no clear D gene. The CDR3 consists of 16 residues. Germline loops: CDR1 SGHRS, CDR2 YFSETQ. V was shortened by 4 bases and J by 0 bases, with 14 bases between the two germline ends.

The gene calls are TRBV2 and TRBJ2-3; TRBD2 agrees at 9 bases. This CDR3 spans 15 amino acids. Germline V lookup: CDR1 SNHLY, CDR2 FYNNEI. Losses at the gene ends were 2 bases for V and 4 bases for J; bases not matched to a gene: 4. Here the CDR3 DNA reads TGTGCCAGCAGTGAATTTAGCGGGAGTTCAGATACGCAGTATTTT. This encodes CASSEFSGSSDTQYF.

J is TRBJ1-1 and V is TRBV29-1; D gene unclear. This CDR3 has 12 residues. The germline V and J ends were trimmed by 3 bases and 5 bases, with 10 bases remaining between them. Germline loops: CDR1 SQVTM, CDR2 ANQGSEA. CDR3 in DNA: TGCAGCGTTGAGGACTTGGGGACTGAAGCTTTCTTT. Amino acids: CSVEDLGTEAFF.

The rearrangement links TRBV21-1 to TRBJ1-3; the listed D gene, TRBD1, was not tested against the DNA. TRBV21-1 is a recognized pseudogene. The CDR3 runs to 19 residues. The DNA for the CDR3 is TGTGCCAGCAGCACAGCCCTTACAGGGGGGAATTACTCTGGAAACACCATATATTTT. It codes for CASSTALTGGNYSGNTIYF.

This clone came up once. The V call is TRBV7-2, the J call TRBJ1-2, with no clear D. The CDR3 length is 13 residues. Per germline, CDR1 SGHTA and CDR2 FQGNSA. The V end lost 1 base, the J end lost 11 bases, and 14 bases lay between the germline ends. The CDR3 spells CASSLGLRGWYTF. CDR3 in DNA: TGTGCCAGCAGCTTAGGACTTAGAGGGTGGTACACCTTC.

The chain has TRBV18 and TRBJ2-1; 12 positions agree with TRBD2. The germline V gene has CDR1 KGHSH and CDR2 LQKENI. The trim removed 0 bases at V and 8 bases at J, leaving 8 bases unmatched. The CDR3 spans 17 residues. The CDR3 nucleotides are TGTGCCAGCTCACCACCGTCTAGCGGGAGGGCCTTTGATGAGCAGTTCTTC. Protein product: CASSPPSSGRAFDEQFF.

The rearrangement joins TRBV2 to TRBJ1-2; TRBD1 aligns across 9 bases. Germline CDR1 SNHLY, CDR2 FYNNEI. This CDR3 contains 11 residues. Trimming removed 8 bases from V and 8 bases from J; junction bases left unmatched: 3. CDR3 sequence: CASRDREGYTF. In DNA form, the CDR3 reads TGTGCCAGCCGGGACAGGGAAGGCTACACCTTC.

This chain links TRBV6-5 with TRBJ2-7; 9 positions agree with TRBD2. The CDR3 totals 15 residues. CDR1 is MNHEY, CDR2 SVGAGI, per germline. V was pared by 0 bases and J by 6 bases, with 6 bases of the junction left unmatched. The CDR3 nucleotides read TGTGCCAGCAGTTACTCGATGGCGGGAGGGGGCGAGCAGTACTTC. Protein sequence: CASSYSMAGGGEQYF.

V usage is TRBV9 and J usage is TRBJ1-3; D not certain. Germline V gene data show CDR1 as SGDLS and CDR2 as YYNGEE. V was pared by 0 bases and J by 3 bases, with 13 bases between. The CDR3 runs 16 residues. CDR3 region: CASSVEPLAYGNTIYF. CDR3 nucleotide sequence: TGTGCCAGCAGCGTAGAGCCGCTTGCCTATGGAAACACCATATATTTT.

The chain joins TRBV11-2 to TRBJ1-5, with TRBD1 matching over 9 bases. The CDR3 spans 15 residues. CDR1 and CDR2 from the germline V gene are SGHAT and FQNNGV. Trimming at V came to 1 base and at J to 6 bases, leaving 4 bases not matched to a gene. The CDR3 spells CASSLGTGVGQPQHF. The CDR3 nucleotides are TGTGCCAGCAGCTTAGGGACAGGGGTTGGTCAGCCCCAGCATTTT.

The V and J genes are TRBV9 and TRBJ2-5; 8 bases align to TRBD2. The CDR3 contains 19 residues. Germline V gene lookup returns CDR1 SGDLS and CDR2 YYNGEE. V gave up 7 bases and J gave up 5 bases; unmatched junction bases: 25. This chain's CDR3 is CASSRSGEAGLGGGETQYF. The CDR3 region has the DNA TGTGCCAGCTCTCGTAGCGGGGAAGCGGGCCTCGGGGGTGGGGAGACCCAGTACTTC.